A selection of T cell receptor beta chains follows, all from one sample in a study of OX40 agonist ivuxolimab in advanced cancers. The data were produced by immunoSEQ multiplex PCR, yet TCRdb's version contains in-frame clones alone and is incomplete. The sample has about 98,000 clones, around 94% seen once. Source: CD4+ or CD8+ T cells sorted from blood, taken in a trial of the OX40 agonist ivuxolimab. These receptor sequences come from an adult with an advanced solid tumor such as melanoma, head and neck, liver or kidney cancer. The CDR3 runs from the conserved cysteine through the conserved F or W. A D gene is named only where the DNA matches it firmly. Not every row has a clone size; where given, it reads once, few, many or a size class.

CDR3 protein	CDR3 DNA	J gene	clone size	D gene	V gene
CASSSQGLAIYNEQFF	TGTGCCAGCAGCTCACAGGGACTAGCGATCTACAATGAGCAGTTCTTC	TRBJ2-1	once	TRBD2	TRBV2
CASSLAGTSLNEQFF	TGTGCCAGCAGCTTAGCTGGGACTAGCCTCAATGAGCAGTTCTTC	TRBJ2-1	-	TRBD2	TRBV7-8
CASSRWGRNSYNSPLHF	TGTGCCAGCAGCCGCTGGGGTCGTAACTCCTATAATTCACCCCTCCACTTT	TRBJ1-6	-	-	TRBV21-1
CASSRYPETQYF	TGTGCCAGCAGCCGCTACCCAGAGACCCAGTACTTC	TRBJ2-5	-	-	TRBV13
CASSSRQSPEAFF	TGTGCCAGCAGTTCACGACAGTCCCCTGAAGCTTTCTTT	TRBJ1-1	once	-	TRBV6-6
CASTTGTAGYQPQHF	TGTGCCAGTACCACAGGGACCGCCGGCTATCAGCCCCAGCATTTT	TRBJ1-5	-	-	TRBV19
CSGKGSYEQYF	TGCAGTGGCAAGGGGTCCTACGAGCAGTACTTC	TRBJ2-7	-	-	TRBV20-1
CASSRRGTSGGDNEQFF	TGTGCCAGCAGCCGTCGCGGGACTAGCGGGGGGGACAATGAGCAGTTCTTC	TRBJ2-1	-	TRBD2	TRBV7-3
CASSDHPSGTGDEKLFF	TGCGCCAGCAGCGATCATCCTTCCGGGACAGGGGATGAAAAACTGTTTTTT	TRBJ1-4	-	TRBD1	TRBV5-1
CASSPDVEQYF	TGTGCCAGCAGCCCGGACGTAGAGCAGTACTTC	TRBJ2-7	-	-	TRBV11-2
CASSFGINTEAFF	TGTGCCAGCAGTTTTGGCATAAACACTGAAGCTTTCTTT	TRBJ1-1	-	-	TRBV6-6
CASSAHSNSGNTIYF	TGTGCCAGCAGCGCCCACTCTAACTCTGGAAACACCATATATTTT	TRBJ1-3	-	-	TRBV7-6
CASSWTGVDEKLFF	TGTGCCAGCAGTTGGACAGGGGTGGATGAAAAACTGTTTTTT	TRBJ1-4	-	TRBD1	TRBV28
CASRGTSGRRGTDTQYF	TGTGCCAGCAGGGGGACTAGCGGGAGACGGGGCACAGATACGCAGTATTTT	TRBJ2-3	-	TRBD2	TRBV14
CASSPQGNSYNEQFF	TGTGCCAGCAGCCCTCAGGGTAACTCCTACAATGAGCAGTTCTTC	TRBJ2-1	-	-	TRBV7-3
CASSEVPLTDTQYF	TGTGCCAGCAGTGAAGTTCCTCTCACAGATACGCAGTATTTT	TRBJ2-3	-	-	TRBV2
CASSNLRLAGPKETQYF	TGTGCCAGCAGCAACCTAAGACTAGCGGGGCCAAAAGAGACCCAGTACTTC	TRBJ2-5	-	TRBD2	TRBV5-6
CASSLLLQAQHEAFF	TGTGCCAGCAGCTTACTTTTACAGGCCCAACACGAAGCTTTCTTT	TRBJ1-1	-	-	TRBV7-2
CASSESYNEQFF	TGCGCCAGCAGTGAGAGCTACAATGAGCAGTTCTTC	TRBJ2-1	-	-	TRBV10-2
CASSLGGAARSPLHF	TGTGCCAGCAGCTTGGGGGGGGCGGCCAGGTCACCCCTCCACTTT	TRBJ1-6	once	-	TRBV5-4
CASSSGGGGLADTQYF	TGTGCCAGCAGCAGCGGCGGGGGGGGCCTGGCAGATACGCAGTATTTT	TRBJ2-3	-	TRBD2	TRBV9
CASSRRREASEKLFF	TGTGCCAGTAGCCGGCGAAGAGAAGCTAGTGAAAAACTGTTTTTT	TRBJ1-4	-	-	TRBV19
CASSPLPGTESYEQYF	TGTGCCAGCAGCCCCCTTCCCGGGACTGAGTCCTACGAGCAGTACTTC	TRBJ2-7	-	-	TRBV28
CASGFQGGTEAFF	TGTGCTAGTGGGTTCCAGGGAGGTACTGAAGCTTTCTTT	TRBJ1-1	-	-	TRBV12-5
CASSPYTGELFF	TGTGCCAGCTCACCTTACACCGGGGAGCTGTTTTTT	TRBJ2-2	-	-	TRBV18
CASRPTGGTEAFF	TGTGCCAGCAGACCGACAGGGGGAACTGAAGCTTTCTTT	TRBJ1-1	-	TRBD1	TRBV6-6
CASSVDPGTVEYF	TGTGCCAGCAGCGTAGACCCCGGGACGGTTGAGTACTTC	TRBJ2-4	-	-	TRBV9
CASSPPGQGNQPQHF	TGTGCCAGCTCACCTCCGGGACAGGGCAATCAGCCCCAGCATTTT	TRBJ1-5	-	TRBD1	TRBV18
CASSPARGGGNIQYF	TGTGCCAGCAGCCCGGCCCGGGGGGGAGGAAACATTCAGTACTTC	TRBJ2-4	-	TRBD2	TRBV2
CASSAAADTQYF	TGTGCCAGCAGCGCGGCGGCGGATACGCAGTATTTT	TRBJ2-3	-	-	TRBV7-3
CASSLGGRYEDTQYF	TGTGCCAGCAGCTTGGGCGGGAGGTACGAGGATACGCAGTATTTT	TRBJ2-3	-	TRBD2	TRBV7-3
CASSLESAGANVLTF	TGCGCCAGCAGCTTGGAGTCCGCTGGGGCCAACGTCCTGACTTTC	TRBJ2-6	-	-	TRBV5-1
CASSLATGRTGELFF	TGTGCCAGCTCCCTAGCTACGGGCAGGACCGGGGAGCTGTTTTTT	TRBJ2-2	once	-	TRBV18
CASSLRQPQHF	TGTGCCAGCAGTTTAAGACAGCCCCAGCATTTT	TRBJ1-5	-	-	TRBV28
CSAQDNYGYTF	TGCAGTGCTCAAGATAACTATGGCTACACCTTC	TRBJ1-2	-	-	TRBV20-1
CASSLSQGRGNQPQHF	TGTGCCAGCAGTTTATCCCAGGGACGAGGCAATCAGCCCCAGCATTTT	TRBJ1-5	-	-	TRBV28
CSGIGTTHYNEQFF	TGCAGCGGTATCGGGACTACCCACTACAATGAGCAGTTCTTC	TRBJ2-1	-	TRBD2	TRBV29-1
CASSLSYGRASGEQFF	TGTGCCAGCAGCCTTTCCTACGGGAGGGCCAGTGGTGAGCAGTTCTTC	TRBJ2-1	-	TRBD2	TRBV7-3
CASSPLDPSTEAFF	TGTGCCAGCTCACCCCTAGACCCGTCCACTGAAGCTTTCTTT	TRBJ1-1	-	-	TRBV18
CASSRDRDQPQHF	TGTGCCAGCAGCCGAGACAGGGATCAGCCCCAGCATTTT	TRBJ1-5	-	TRBD1	TRBV7-9
CASSRTHGGEKLFF	TGTGCCAGTAGTAGGACCCATGGAGGTGAAAAACTGTTTTTT	TRBJ1-4	few	-	TRBV19
CASSLAYRGTRNEQFF	TGTGCCAGCAGCTTAGCCTACAGGGGGACTCGGAATGAGCAGTTCTTC	TRBJ2-1	-	TRBD1	TRBV7-9
CASSYSTDGYTF	TGTGCCAGCAGTTACTCTACAGATGGCTACACCTTC	TRBJ1-2	-	-	TRBV6-6
CASSYIRTGGGYGYTF	TGTGCCAGCAGTTACATCCGGACAGGGGGTGGGTATGGCTACACCTTC	TRBJ1-2	few	TRBD1	TRBV6-5
CASSVFSGSTDTQYF	TGTGCCAGCAGCGTTTTTAGCGGGAGTACAGATACGCAGTATTTT	TRBJ2-3	-	TRBD2	TRBV9
CASSFEEDSPLHF	TGTGCCAGCAGTTTTGAGGAGGACTCACCCCTCCACTTT	TRBJ1-6	once	-	TRBV6-5
CSVGTTHPSGNTIYF	TGCAGCGTTGGAACCACCCACCCCTCTGGAAACACCATATATTTT	TRBJ1-3	-	-	TRBV29-1
CASSWITGRAEAFF	TGTGCCAGCAGTTGGATCACAGGGCGGGCTGAAGCTTTCTTT	TRBJ1-1	-	-	TRBV6-5
CASSPDHEAEAFF	TGTGCCAGCAGCCCAGACCATGAGGCTGAAGCTTTCTTT	TRBJ1-1	-	-	TRBV7-2
CASSEKRWSNSNQPQHF	TGTGCCAGCAGCGAAAAAAGGTGGAGCAACAGCAATCAGCCCCAGCATTTT	TRBJ1-5	-	-	TRBV6-1
CASGSPNTEAFF	TGTGCCTCCGGCAGTCCGAACACTGAAGCTTTCTTT	TRBJ1-1	-	-	TRBV15
CASRPFGAGIANSPLHF	TGTGCCAGCAGACCTTTTGGGGCCGGGATAGCTAATTCACCCCTCCACTTT	TRBJ1-6	few	-	TRBV27
CAISERGDYGYTF	TGTGCCATCAGTGAGCGAGGGGACTATGGCTACACCTTC	TRBJ1-2	-	-	TRBV10-3